This TCR beta chain was sequenced for a study of spatial heterogeneity in lung cancer. Overall study: There was a strong correlation between the counts of TCR transcripts measured in tumor regions and a T cell transcriptional module score that was calculated from matched bulk RNA-seq.

Time point defined: sample taken at primary tumor resection. By share, this clonotype ranks as medium-sized. Its antigen is not known. General study results and limits: For expanded intratumoral alpha and beta TCRs, counts tracked tumor mutation counts.

Germline CDR1 and CDR2: SGHAT and FQNNGV. The CDR3 runs 21 residues. The V segment lost 7 bases and the J segment 2 bases; nucleotides outside the gene matches: 23. TCR cDNA molecules each had a unique molecular identifier. One entry per CDR3 protein results from TCRdb running MiXCR on the 5' RACE reads. The sample carries about 3,000 distinct CDR3 sequences, around 6.3% recorded once. This sequence originates from a male donor with early-stage non-small cell lung cancer. Sequencing used lung tumor tissue, obtained at surgery. This chain joins TRBV11-2 and TRBJ2-7; 13 bases map to TRBD2. The chain's CDR3 is CASTPGGWTSGSPNRPYEQYF. The CDR3 DNA is TGTGCCAGCACCCCGGGGGGTTGGACTAGCGGGAGCCCCAACCGACCCTACGAGCAGTACTTC.